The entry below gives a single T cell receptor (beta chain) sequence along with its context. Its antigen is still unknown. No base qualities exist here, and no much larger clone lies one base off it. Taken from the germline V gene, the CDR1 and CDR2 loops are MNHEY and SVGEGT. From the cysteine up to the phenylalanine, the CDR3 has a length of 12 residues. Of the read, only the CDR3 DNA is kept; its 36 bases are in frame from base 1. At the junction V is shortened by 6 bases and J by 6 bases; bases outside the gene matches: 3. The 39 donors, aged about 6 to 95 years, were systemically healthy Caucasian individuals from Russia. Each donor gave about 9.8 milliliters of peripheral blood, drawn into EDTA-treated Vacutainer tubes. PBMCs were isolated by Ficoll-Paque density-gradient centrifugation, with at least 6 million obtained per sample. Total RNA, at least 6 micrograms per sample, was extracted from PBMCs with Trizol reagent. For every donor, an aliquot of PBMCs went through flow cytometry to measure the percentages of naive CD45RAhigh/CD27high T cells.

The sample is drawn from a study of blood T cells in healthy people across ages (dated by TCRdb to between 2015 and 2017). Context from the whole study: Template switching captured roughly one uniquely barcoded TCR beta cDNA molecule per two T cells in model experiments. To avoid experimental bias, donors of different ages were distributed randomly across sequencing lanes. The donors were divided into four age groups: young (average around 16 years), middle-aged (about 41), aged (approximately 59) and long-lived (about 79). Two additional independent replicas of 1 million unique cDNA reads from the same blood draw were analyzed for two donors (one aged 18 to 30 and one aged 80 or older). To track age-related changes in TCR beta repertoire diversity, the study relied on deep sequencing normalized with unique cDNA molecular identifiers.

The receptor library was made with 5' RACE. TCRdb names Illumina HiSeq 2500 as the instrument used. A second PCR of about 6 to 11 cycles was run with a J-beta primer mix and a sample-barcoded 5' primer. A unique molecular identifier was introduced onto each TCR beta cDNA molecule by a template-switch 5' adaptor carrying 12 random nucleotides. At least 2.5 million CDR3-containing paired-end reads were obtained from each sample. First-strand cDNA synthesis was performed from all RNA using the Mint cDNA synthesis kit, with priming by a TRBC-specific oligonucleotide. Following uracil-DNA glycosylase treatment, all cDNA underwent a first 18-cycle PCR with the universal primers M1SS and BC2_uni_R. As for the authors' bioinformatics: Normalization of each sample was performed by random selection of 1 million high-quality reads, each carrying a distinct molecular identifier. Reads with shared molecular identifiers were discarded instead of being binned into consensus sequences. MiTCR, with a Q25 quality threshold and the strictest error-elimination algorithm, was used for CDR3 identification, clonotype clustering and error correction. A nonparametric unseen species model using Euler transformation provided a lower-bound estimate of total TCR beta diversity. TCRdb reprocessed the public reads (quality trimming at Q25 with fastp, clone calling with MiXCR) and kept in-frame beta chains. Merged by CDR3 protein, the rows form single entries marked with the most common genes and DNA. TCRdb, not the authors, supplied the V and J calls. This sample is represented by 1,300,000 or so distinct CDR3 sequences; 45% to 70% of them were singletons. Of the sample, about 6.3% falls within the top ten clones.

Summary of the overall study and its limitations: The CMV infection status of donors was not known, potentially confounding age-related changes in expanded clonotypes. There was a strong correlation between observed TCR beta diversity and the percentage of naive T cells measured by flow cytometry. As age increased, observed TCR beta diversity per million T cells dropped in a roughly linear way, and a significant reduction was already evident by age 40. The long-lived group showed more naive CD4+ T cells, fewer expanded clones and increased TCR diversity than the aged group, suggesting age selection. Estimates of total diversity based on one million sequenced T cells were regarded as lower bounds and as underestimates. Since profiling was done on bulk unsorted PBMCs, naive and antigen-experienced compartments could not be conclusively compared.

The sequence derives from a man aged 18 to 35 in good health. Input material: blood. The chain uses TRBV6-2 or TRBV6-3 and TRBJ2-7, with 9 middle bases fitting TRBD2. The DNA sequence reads TGTGCCAGCAGCAGGCGGGAGGGCGAGCAGTACTTC. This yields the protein CASSRREGEQYF.